The 23 T cell receptor beta chains below were found in one sample sequenced in a study of blood T cell repertoires in COVID-19. Profiling relied on immunoSEQ multiplex PCR, and the TCRdb table lists in-frame clones only, not all of them. The data contain about 270,000 clones, less than 90% of them singletons. Specimen: peripheral blood. The receptors originated from a woman in her 30s with COVID-19, enrolled during active disease.

This clone was detected once. V gene TRBV19 combines with J gene TRBJ2-3; D ambiguous. Germline loops: CDR1 LNHDA, CDR2 SQIVND (reference sequence). The CDR3 has 13 residues. The V end lost 5 bases, the J end lost 0 bases, and 6 bases lay between the germline ends. The CDR3 nucleotides are TGTGCCAGTAGTCGGGTCAGCACAGATACGCAGTATTTT. Amino acids: CASSRVSTDTQYF.

The chain employs TRBV5-1 and TRBJ2-2; D call uncertain. The CDR3 contains 16 residues. V shed 4 bases and J shed 2 bases, with 15 bases lying between them. CDR1 is SGHRS, CDR2 YFSETQ, per germline. The CDR3 protein is CASSVQVGLNTGELFF. CDR3 coding DNA: TGCGCCAGCAGCGTTCAGGTTGGGCTCAACACCGGGGAGCTGTTTTTT.

V is TRBV2 and J is TRBJ2-7; 7 nucleotides match TRBD1. V lost 4 bases to trimming and J lost 1 base; unmatched junction nucleotides: 1. Germline lookup yields CDR1 SNHLY and CDR2 FYNNEI. The CDR3 has 13 residues. The chain's CDR3 is CASSGGQSYEQYF. Written as DNA, the CDR3 is TGTGCCAGCAGTGGGGGACAGTCCTACGAGCAGTACTTC.

The chain combines TRBV7-8 with TRBJ1-5; unclear D gene. The CDR3 sequence is 18 residues long. CDR1 and CDR2 from the germline V gene are SGHVS and FQNEAQ. Trimming took 3 bases from V and 9 from J, leaving 27 bases between them. The DNA of the CDR3 is TGTGCCAGCAGCTTGTTTGTCGGGCGCCGGCGGGCGCAGTGGCCCCAGCATTTT. Its translation is CASSLFVGRRRAQWPQHF.

CDR3 residues: CASSNPETSGVYEQYF. Here the CDR3 DNA reads TGTGCCAGCAGCAACCCGGAGACTAGCGGAGTCTACGAGCAGTACTTC. The V call is TRBV5-4, the J call TRBJ2-7; TRBD2 matches at 9 bases. The CDR3 extends over 16 amino acids. The junction had 11 bases not matched to a gene; V was cut back by 4 bases and J by 3 bases. The germline V gene encodes CDR1 SGHNT and CDR2 YYREEE (reference sequence).

The V and J genes are TRBV25-1 and TRBJ2-7; 9 nucleotides match TRBD1. V shed 4 bases and J 7 bases; nucleotides not matched to a gene: 5. CDR1 is MGHDK and CDR2 is SYGVNS in the germline V gene. The CDR3 has 13 residues. CDR3 nucleotides: TGTGCCAGCAGTGTGGGGACAGGGTGGGAGCAGTACTTC. It yields the protein CASSVGTGWEQYF.

V usage is TRBV15 and J usage is TRBJ2-3; D gene ambiguous. V gave up 1 base and J gave up 0 bases, with 5 bases separating them. Germline lookup yields CDR1 LNHNV and CDR2 YYDKDF (reference sequence). The CDR3 consists of 14 residues. CDR3 residues: CATSRARSTDTQYF. CDR3 bases: TGTGCCACCAGCAGAGCCAGGAGCACAGATACGCAGTATTTT.

CDR3 loop: CASSIREVGEAFF. DNA for the CDR3: TGTGCCAGTAGTATAAGAGAGGTTGGTGAAGCTTTCTTT. The V call is TRBV19, the J call TRBJ1-1; D remains unclear. Trimming stripped 2 bases from V and 7 bases from J, with 11 bases between. The CDR3 has 13 residues. In germline, CDR1 is LNHDA, CDR2 SQIVND (reference sequence).

This clone has just one count. The chain combines TRBV28 with TRBJ2-7; unclear D gene. The CDR3 extends over 11 amino acids. In germline, CDR1 is MDHEN, CDR2 SYDVKM. Trimming cost V 10 bases and J 6 bases, with 13 bases left between them. DNA of the CDR3: TGTGCCACCGAGGATTTCAGCGAGCAGTACTTC. Translation gives CATEDFSEQYF.

The chain links TRBV6-5 to TRBJ2-2; 7 bases agree with TRBD1. Germline V gives CDR1 MNHEY, CDR2 SVGAGI. The CDR3 totals 14 residues. The V gene end was trimmed by 7 bases and the J gene end by 2 bases; junction bases not matched to a gene: 4. The CDR3 DNA sequence: TGTGCCAGCAAAAAAGGGGGCAACACCGGGGAGCTGTTTTTT. This codes for CASKKGGNTGELFF.

The genes are TRBV7-8 and TRBJ1-5; TRBD1 matches at 7 bases. The germline V gene has CDR1 SGHVS and CDR2 FQNEAQ. The CDR3 runs to 15 residues. The V segment lost 5 bases and the J segment 2 bases; nucleotides outside the gene matches: 6. The CDR3 nucleotides read TGTGCCAGCAGCCACAGGGGATTAGGCAATCAGCCCCAGCATTTT. This translates into CASSHRGLGNQPQHF.

J is TRBJ2-5 and V is TRBV3-1 (or the pseudogene TRBV3-2), with TRBD2 matching 7 bases. In germline, CDR1 is LGHDT, CDR2 YNNKEL (reference sequence). CDR3 length: 15 amino acids. V gave up 2 bases and J gave up 5 bases; unmatched junction bases: 8. The CDR3, as DNA: TGTGCCAGCAGCCAATGGGGAGGGAGTGAGGAGACCCAGTACTTC. This translates into CASSQWGGSEETQYF.

This chain joins TRBV3-1 (or the pseudogene TRBV3-2) and TRBJ2-1; TRBD2 agrees at 11 bases. From germline, CDR1 is LGHDT and CDR2 YNNKEL (reference sequence). This CDR3 region has 16 residues. V trimming: 2 bases; J trimming: 7 bases; junction bases outside the gene matches: 7. The CDR3 here is CASSQRLAGGRNEQFF. The CDR3 DNA sequence: TGTGCCAGCAGCCAACGCCTAGCGGGGGGTAGGAATGAGCAGTTCTTC.

The chain carries TRBV2 and TRBJ2-7; 8 positions match TRBD2. Germline assignment: CDR1 SNHLY and CDR2 FYNNEI. Trimming removed 7 bases from V and 3 bases from J; junction bases left unmatched: 11. CDR3 length: 15 residues. The CDR3 loop reads CASTPTGTRRYEQYF. The CDR3 DNA reads TGTGCCAGCACCCCCACCGGGACTAGACGCTACGAGCAGTACTTC.

This clone was seen only once. This chain joins TRBV27 and TRBJ2-1; no definite D call. Germline CDR1 MNHEY, CDR2 SMNVEV (reference sequence). The CDR3 contains 12 residues. V lost 4 bases, J lost 8 bases, and 9 bases lay in between. The CDR3 DNA reads TGTGCCAGCAGTTATGGTTCGGATGAGCAGTTCTTC. Its translation is CASSYGSDEQFF.

In this sample, this clone turned up a few times. The genes are TRBV3-1 (or the pseudogene TRBV3-2) and TRBJ2-3; D unresolved. The V gene's germline CDR1 is LGHDT and CDR2 YNNKEL (reference sequence). V was shortened by 2 bases and J by 9 bases, with 12 bases between the two germline ends. CDR3 length: 13 amino acids. CDR3 DNA: TGTGCCAGCAGCCAATCGTACGTTCGGACGCAGTATTTT. Translation gives CASSQSYVRTQYF.

The genes are TRBV5-1 and TRBJ1-6, with a possible D match to TRBD1 (6 bases). The V gene's germline CDR1 is SGHRS and CDR2 YFSETQ. Deletions cut 2 bases from V and 7 bases from J, with 19 bases between. The CDR3 length is 17 residues. CDR3 amino acids: CASSLERPGHVNSPLHF. CDR3 in DNA: TGCGCCAGCAGCTTAGAGCGTCCGGGACACGTAAATTCACCCCTCCACTTT.

The chain joins TRBV5-4 to TRBJ1-1; tentative D call: TRBD1 (6 bases). Germline assignment: CDR1 SGHNT and CDR2 YYREEE (reference sequence). Trimming took off 9 bases at V and 1 base at J, with 22 bases between the two ends. The length of the CDR3 is 16 residues. DNA of the CDR3: TGTGCCACCTCGCCTGTTAAGGGGGTGGCGAACACTGAAGCTTTCTTT. It specifies CATSPVKGVANTEAFF.

CDR3 DNA sequence: TGTGCCAGCAGTGGCAGAGGCTTTGAGCAGTTCTTC. It encodes CASSGRGFEQFF. The chain links TRBV2 to TRBJ2-1; D remains ambiguous. Germline CDR1 is SNHLY and CDR2 is FYNNEI. This CDR3 spans 12 amino acids. With 4 bases removed from V and 9 bases from J, the gap between germline ends came to 10 bases.

The rearrangement joins TRBV6-2 or TRBV6-3 to TRBJ1-5; no definite D call. V lost 0 bases to trimming and J lost 11 bases, with 26 bases between them. Germline V gives CDR1 MNHEY, CDR2 SVGEGT. This CDR3 is built from 18 residues. CDR3 sequence reads: CASSYSNIDRRRFLAQHF. CDR3 bases: TGTGCCAGCAGTTACTCGAATATAGATAGGAGACGGTTTCTAGCCCAGCATTTT.

CDR3 protein: CASSLFSGGVEGSTEAFF. The DNA of the CDR3 is TGTGCCAGCTCACTATTTTCAGGGGGCGTTGAGGGCAGCACTGAAGCTTTCTTT. The chain is built from TRBV18 and TRBJ1-1; 8 bases map to TRBD1. Germline V gene sequence: CDR1 KGHSH, CDR2 LQKENI. The CDR3 contains 18 residues. J was trimmed by 4 bases and V by 4 bases; bases with no gene match: 17.

The rearrangement uses TRBV4-1 and TRBJ2-2; 10 positions match TRBD2. CDR1 is MGHRA and CDR2 is YSYEKL in the germline V gene. Trimming removed 0 bases from V and 1 base from J; junction bases left unmatched: 8. The CDR3 consists of 19 residues. The CDR3 spells CASSQDLVASGGNTGELFF. CDR3 nucleotides: TGCGCCAGCAGCCAAGACCTTGTGGCTAGCGGGGGGAACACCGGGGAGCTGTTTTTT.

The chain uses TRBV9 and TRBJ1-2; 7 bases are shared with TRBD1. There are 13 residues in the CDR3. V lost 6 bases to trimming and J lost 5 bases; unmatched junction nucleotides: 7. Germline assignment: CDR1 SGDLS and CDR2 YYNGEE. The CDR3 bases are TGTGCCAGCATCCTAGGGACAGCTTATGGCTACACCTTC. Its translation: CASILGTAYGYTF.